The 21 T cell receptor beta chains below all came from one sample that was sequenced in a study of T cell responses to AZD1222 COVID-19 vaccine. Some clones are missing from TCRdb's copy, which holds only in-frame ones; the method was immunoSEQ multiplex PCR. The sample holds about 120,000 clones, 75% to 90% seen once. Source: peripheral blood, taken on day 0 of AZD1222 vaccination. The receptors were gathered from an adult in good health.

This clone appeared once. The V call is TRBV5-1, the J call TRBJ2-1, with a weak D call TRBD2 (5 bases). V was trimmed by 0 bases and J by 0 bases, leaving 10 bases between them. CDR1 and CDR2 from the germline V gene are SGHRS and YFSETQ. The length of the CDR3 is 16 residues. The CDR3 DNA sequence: TGCGCCAGCAGCTTGGCCTCCGGGGTCTCCTACAATGAGCAGTTCTTC. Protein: CASSLASGVSYNEQFF. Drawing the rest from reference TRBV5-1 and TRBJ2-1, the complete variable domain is KAGVTQTPRYLIKTRGQQVTLSCSPISGHRSVSWYQQTPGQGLQFLFEYFSETQRNKGNFPGRFSGRQFSNSRSEMNVSTLELGDSALYLCASSLASGVSYNEQFFGPGTRLTVL.

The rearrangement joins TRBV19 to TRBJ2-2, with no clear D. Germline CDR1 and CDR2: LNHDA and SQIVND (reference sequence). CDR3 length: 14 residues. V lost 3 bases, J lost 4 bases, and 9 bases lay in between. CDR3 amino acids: CASSIGEFTGELFF. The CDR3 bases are TGTGCCAGTAGTATTGGAGAGTTCACCGGGGAGCTGTTTTTT.

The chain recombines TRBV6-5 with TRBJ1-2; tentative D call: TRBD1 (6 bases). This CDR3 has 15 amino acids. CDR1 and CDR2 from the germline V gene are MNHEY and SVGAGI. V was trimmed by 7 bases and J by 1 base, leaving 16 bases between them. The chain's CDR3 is CASTLAPGDNYGYTF. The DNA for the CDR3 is TGTGCCAGCACCCTGGCGCCAGGGGATAACTATGGCTACACCTTC.

CDR3 DNA sequence: TGTGCCAGCAGTGGAAACCGGGACGGGGAAGCTTTCTTT. Translated, it gives CASSGNRDGEAFF. This chain links TRBV2 with TRBJ1-1; maybe TRBD1 (5 bases). The V end was cut by 4 bases, the J end by 8 bases, with 14 bases between. This CDR3 comprises 13 residues. In germline, CDR1 is SNHLY, CDR2 FYNNEI.

CDR3 bases: TGTGCCAGTAGTATTTCCCCTGGGTCCTACGAGCAGTACTTC. Its protein is CASSISPGSYEQYF. The chain combines TRBV19 with TRBJ2-7; D is uncertain. Trimming removed 3 bases at V and 1 base at J, with 10 bases between. Per the germline V gene, CDR1 is LNHDA and CDR2 is SQIVND (reference sequence). The CDR3 length is 14 residues.

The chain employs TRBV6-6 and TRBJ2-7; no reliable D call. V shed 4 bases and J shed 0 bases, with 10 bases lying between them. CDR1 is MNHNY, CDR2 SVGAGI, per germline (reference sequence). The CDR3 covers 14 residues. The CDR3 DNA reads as TGTGCCAGCAGTTTCACTCCCAGCTCCTACGAGCAGTACTTC. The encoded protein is CASSFTPSSYEQYF.

CDR3 region: CASSPQRVSNTEAFF. CDR3 in DNA: TGTGCCAGCTCACCTCAACGGGTGTCGAACACTGAAGCTTTCTTT. This chain links TRBV18 with TRBJ1-1, with D uncertain. From germline, CDR1 is KGHSH and CDR2 LQKENI. Deletions cut 3 bases from V and 1 base from J, with 12 bases between. The length of the CDR3 is 15 residues.

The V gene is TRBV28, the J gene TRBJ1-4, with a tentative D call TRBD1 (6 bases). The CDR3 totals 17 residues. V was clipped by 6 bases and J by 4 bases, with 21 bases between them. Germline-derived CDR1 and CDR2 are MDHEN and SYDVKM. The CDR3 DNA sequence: TGTGCCAGCAGACCCAATCCCGGGTCAGGGGATAATGAAAAACTGTTTTTT. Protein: CASRPNPGSGDNEKLFF.

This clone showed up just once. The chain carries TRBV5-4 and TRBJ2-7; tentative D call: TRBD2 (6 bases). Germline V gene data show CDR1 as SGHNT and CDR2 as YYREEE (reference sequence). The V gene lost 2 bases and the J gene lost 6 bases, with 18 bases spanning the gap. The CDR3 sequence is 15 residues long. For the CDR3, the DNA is TGTGCCAGCAGCTTAGTGGGGCGGGACGGCGGCGAGCAGTACTTC. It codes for CASSLVGRDGGEQYF.

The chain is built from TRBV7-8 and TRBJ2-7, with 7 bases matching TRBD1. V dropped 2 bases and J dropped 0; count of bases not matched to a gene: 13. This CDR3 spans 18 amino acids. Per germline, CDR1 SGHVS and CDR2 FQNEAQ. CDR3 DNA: TGTGCCAGCAGCTTACTCCGCGGACAGGAGGCATCCTCCTACGAGCAGTACTTC. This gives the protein CASSLLRGQEASSYEQYF.

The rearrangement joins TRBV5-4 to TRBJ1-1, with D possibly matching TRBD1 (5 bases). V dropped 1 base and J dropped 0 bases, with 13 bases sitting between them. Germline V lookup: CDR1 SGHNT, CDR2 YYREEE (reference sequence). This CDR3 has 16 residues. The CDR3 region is CASSLPGIVMNTEAFF. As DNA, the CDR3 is TGTGCCAGCAGCTTGCCAGGGATAGTCATGAACACTGAAGCTTTCTTT.

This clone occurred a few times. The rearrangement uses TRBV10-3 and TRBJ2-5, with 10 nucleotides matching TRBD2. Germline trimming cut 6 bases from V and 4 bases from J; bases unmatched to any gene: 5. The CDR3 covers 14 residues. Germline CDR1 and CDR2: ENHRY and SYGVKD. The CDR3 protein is CAISGTSVRETQYF. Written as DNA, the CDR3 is TGTGCCATCAGCGGGACTAGCGTCAGAGAGACCCAGTACTTC.

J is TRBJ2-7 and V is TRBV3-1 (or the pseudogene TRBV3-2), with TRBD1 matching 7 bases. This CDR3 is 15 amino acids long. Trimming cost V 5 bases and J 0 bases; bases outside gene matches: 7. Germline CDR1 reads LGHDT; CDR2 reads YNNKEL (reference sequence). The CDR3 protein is CASSATGRSSYEQYF. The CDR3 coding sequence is TGTGCCAGCAGCGCGACAGGGAGAAGCTCCTACGAGCAGTACTTC.

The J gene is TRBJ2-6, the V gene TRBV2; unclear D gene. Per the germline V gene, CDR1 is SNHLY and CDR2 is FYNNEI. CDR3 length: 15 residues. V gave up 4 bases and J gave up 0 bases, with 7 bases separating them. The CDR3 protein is CASSARNSGANVLTF. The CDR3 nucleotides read TGTGCCAGCAGTGCACGGAACTCTGGGGCCAACGTCCTGACTTTC.

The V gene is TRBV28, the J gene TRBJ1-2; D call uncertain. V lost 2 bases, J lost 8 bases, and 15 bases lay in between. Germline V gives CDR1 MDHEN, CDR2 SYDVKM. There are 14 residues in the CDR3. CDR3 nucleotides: TGTGCCAGCAGTTTACGATCGTTGACAAAGGGCTACACCTTC. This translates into CASSLRSLTKGYTF.

Here the CDR3 DNA reads TGTGCCAGCAACTTGAACGGGGTAAGCTCCTACGAGCAGTACTTC. Its protein is CASNLNGVSSYEQYF. J is TRBJ2-7 and V is TRBV21-1; the table's D call, TRBD2, was not checked against the DNA. TRBV21-1 is annotated as a pseudogene. The CDR3 loop spans 15 amino acids.

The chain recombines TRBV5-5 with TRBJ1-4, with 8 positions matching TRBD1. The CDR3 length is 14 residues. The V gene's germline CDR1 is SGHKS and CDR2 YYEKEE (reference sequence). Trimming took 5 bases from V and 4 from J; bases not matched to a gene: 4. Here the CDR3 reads CASSSTGVNEKLFF. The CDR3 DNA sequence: TGTGCCAGCAGTTCGACAGGGGTTAATGAAAAACTGTTTTTT.

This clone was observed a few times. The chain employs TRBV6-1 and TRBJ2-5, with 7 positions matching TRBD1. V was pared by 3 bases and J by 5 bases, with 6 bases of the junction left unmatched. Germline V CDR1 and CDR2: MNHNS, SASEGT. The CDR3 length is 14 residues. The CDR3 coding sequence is TGTGCCAGCAGTGATGGGGCCAGGGGGGAGACCCAGTACTTC. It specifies CASSDGARGETQYF.

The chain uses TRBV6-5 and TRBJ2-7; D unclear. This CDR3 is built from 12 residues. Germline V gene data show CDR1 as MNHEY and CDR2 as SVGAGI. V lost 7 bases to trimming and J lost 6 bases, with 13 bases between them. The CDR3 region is CASTLPPLEQYF. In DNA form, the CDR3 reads TGTGCCAGCACCCTACCCCCTCTCGAGCAGTACTTC.

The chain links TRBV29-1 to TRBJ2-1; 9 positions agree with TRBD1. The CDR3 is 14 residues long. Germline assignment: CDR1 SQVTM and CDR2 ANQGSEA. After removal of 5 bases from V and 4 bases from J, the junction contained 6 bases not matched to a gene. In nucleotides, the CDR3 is TGCAGCGTTAATCGACAGGGGGGGTACAATGAGCAGTTCTTC. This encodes CSVNRQGGYNEQFF.

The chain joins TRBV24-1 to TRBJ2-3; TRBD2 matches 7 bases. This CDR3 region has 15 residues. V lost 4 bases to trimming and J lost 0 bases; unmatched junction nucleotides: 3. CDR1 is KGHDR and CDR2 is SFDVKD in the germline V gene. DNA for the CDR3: TGTGCCACCAGTGAGTCGGGACTAAGCACAGATACGCAGTATTTT. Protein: CATSESGLSTDTQYF.